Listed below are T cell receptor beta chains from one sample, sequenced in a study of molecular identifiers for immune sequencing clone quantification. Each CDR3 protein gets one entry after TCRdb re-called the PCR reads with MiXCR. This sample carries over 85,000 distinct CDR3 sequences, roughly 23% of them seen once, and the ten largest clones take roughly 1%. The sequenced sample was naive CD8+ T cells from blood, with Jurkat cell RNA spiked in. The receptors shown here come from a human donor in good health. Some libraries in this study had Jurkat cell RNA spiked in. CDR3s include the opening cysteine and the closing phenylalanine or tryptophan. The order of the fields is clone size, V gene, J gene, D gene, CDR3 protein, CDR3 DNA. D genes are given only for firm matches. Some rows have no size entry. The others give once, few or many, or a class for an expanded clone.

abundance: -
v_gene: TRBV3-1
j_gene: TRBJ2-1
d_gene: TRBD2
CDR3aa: CASGQDVRLAGVEEQFF
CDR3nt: TGTGCCAGCGGCCAAGACGTTCGGCTAGCGGGAGTCGAGGAGCAGTTCTTC

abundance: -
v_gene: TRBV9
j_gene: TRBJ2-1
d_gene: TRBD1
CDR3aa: CASSIRPGQGVFNEQFF
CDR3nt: TGTGCCAGCAGCATACGACCGGGACAGGGGGTGTTTAATGAGCAGTTCTTC

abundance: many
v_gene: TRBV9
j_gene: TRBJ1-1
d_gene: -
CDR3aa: CASSVAVGGRGTDTEAFF
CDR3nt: TGTGCCAGCAGCGTAGCTGTGGGGGGGCGCGGCACCGACACTGAAGCTTTCTTT

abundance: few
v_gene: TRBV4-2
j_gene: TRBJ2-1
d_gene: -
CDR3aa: CASSQDPMDEQFF
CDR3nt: TGTGCCAGCAGCCAAGACCCCATGGATGAGCAGTTCTTC

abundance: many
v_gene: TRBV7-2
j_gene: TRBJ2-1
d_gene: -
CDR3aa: CASSLQGWANEQFF
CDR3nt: TGTGCCAGCAGCTTACAGGGGTGGGCCAATGAGCAGTTCTTC

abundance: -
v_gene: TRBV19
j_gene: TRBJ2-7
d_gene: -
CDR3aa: CASSPGRGYEQYF
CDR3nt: TGTGCCAGTAGTCCCGGGAGAGGGTACGAGCAGTACTTC

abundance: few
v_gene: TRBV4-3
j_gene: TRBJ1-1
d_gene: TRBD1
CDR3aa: CASSLGQGVLNTEAFF
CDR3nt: TGCGCCAGCAGCCTCGGACAGGGGGTTTTGAACACTGAAGCTTTCTTT

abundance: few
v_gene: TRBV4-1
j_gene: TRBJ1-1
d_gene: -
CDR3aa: CASSPSPANTEAFF
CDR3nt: TGCGCCAGCAGCCCTAGCCCAGCGAACACTGAAGCTTTCTTT

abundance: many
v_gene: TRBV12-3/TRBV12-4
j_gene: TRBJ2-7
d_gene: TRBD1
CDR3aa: CASSLPGTGGLEF
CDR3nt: TGTGCCAGCAGTTTGCCAGGGACAGGGGGATTGGAGTTC

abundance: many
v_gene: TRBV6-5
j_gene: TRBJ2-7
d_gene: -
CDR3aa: CASSQSTGYYEQYF
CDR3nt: TGTGCCAGCAGTCAATCGACGGGCTACTACGAGCAGTACTTC

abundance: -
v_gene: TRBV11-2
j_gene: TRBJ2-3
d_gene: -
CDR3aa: CASSLPLEDTQYF
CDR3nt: TGTGCCAGCAGTCTCCCTCTCGAAGATACGCAGTATTTT

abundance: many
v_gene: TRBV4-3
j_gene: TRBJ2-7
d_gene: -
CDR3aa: CASSPSTASSYEQYF
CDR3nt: TGCGCCAGCAGCCCCAGTACGGCGAGCTCCTACGAGCAGTACTTC

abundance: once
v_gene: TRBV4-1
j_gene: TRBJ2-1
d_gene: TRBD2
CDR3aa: CASSKGRGDLETYNEQFF
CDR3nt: TGCGCCAGCAGCAAGGGACGGGGGGACCTAGAAACCTACAATGAGCAGTTCTTC

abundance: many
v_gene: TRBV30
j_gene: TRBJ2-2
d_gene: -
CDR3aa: CAWSVRYNTGELFF
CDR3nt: TGTGCCTGGAGTGTAAGATATAACACCGGGGAGCTGTTTTTT

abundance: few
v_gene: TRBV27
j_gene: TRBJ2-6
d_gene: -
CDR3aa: CASSSVGFGANVLTF
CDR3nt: TGTGCCAGCAGTTCCGTGGGCTTCGGGGCCAACGTCCTGACTTTC

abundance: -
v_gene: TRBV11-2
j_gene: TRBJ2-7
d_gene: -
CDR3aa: CASSGGGFEQYF
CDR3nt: TGTGCCAGCAGCGGAGGAGGGTTCGAGCAGTACTTC

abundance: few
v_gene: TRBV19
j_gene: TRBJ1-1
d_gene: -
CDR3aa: CASSIDWPGVGRTTEAFF
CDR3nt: TGTGCCAGTAGTATAGATTGGCCAGGAGTAGGCCGTACCACTGAAGCTTTCTTT

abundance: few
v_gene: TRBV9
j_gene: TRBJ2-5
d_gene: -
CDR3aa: CASSVAGVQETQYF
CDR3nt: TGTGCCAGCAGCGTAGCGGGGGTACAAGAGACCCAGTACTTC

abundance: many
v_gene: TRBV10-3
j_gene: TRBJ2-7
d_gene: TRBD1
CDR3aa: CAISESTGSEQYF
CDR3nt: TGTGCCATCAGTGAGTCGACAGGGTCCGAGCAGTACTTC

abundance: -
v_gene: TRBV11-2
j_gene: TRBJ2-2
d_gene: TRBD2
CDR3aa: CASSSSRGANTGELFF
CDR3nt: TGTGCCAGCAGCTCATCGCGGGGGGCGAACACCGGGGAGCTGTTTTTT

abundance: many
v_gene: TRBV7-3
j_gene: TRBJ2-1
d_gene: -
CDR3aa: CASSASGVPSSYNEQFF
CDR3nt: TGTGCCAGCAGCGCTTCCGGGGTACCAAGCTCCTACAATGAGCAGTTCTTC

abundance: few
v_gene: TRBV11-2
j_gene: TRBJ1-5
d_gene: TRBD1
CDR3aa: CASSTGTGINQPQHF
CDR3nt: TGTGCCAGCAGCACCGGGACAGGGATTAATCAGCCCCAGCATTTT

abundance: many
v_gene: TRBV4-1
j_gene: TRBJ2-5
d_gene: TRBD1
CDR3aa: CASSRFGDSEETQYF
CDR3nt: TGCGCCAGCAGCCGCTTCGGGGACAGCGAAGAGACCCAGTACTTC

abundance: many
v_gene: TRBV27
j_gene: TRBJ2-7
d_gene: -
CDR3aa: CASSPRAGYEQYF
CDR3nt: TGTGCCAGCAGTCCCCGGGCCGGATACGAGCAGTACTTC

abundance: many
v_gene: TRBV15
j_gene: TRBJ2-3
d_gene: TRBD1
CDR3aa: CATSSDRGPGDTQYF
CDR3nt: TGTGCCACCAGTTCTGACAGGGGGCCCGGAGATACGCAGTATTTT

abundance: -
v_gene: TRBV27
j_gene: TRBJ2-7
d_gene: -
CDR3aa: CASSLRGPPYYEQYF
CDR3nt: TGTGCCAGCAGTTTACGGGGCCCCCCGTACTACGAGCAGTACTTC

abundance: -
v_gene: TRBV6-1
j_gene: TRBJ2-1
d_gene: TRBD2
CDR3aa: CASTLGGWNEQFF
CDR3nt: TGTGCCAGCACTCTGGGAGGGTGGAATGAGCAGTTCTTC

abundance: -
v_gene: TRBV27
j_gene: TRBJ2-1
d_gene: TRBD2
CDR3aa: CASSLSSGGDNEQFF
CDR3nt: TGTGCCAGCAGTTTATCAAGCGGGGGGGACAATGAGCAGTTCTTC

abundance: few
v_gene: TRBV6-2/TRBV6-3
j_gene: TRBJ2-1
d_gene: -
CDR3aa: CASSLFDRNEQFF
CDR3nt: TGTGCCAGCAGTCTTTTTGACAGAAATGAGCAGTTCTTC

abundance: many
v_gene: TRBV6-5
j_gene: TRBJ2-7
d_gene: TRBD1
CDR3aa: CASSYPGQVVYEQYF
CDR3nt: TGTGCCAGCAGTTATCCGGGACAGGTTGTCTACGAGCAGTACTTC

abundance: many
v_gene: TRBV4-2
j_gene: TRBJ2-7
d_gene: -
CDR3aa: CASSQGMAGAYEQYF
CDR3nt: TGTGCCAGCAGCCAAGGGATGGCAGGGGCCTACGAGCAGTACTTC

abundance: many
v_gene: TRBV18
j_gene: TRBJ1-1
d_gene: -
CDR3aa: CASSLGQREAFF
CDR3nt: TGTGCCAGCTCCCTCGGACAGAGAGAAGCTTTCTTT

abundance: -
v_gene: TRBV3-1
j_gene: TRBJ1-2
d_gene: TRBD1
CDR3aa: CASSRDPGTGYGYTF
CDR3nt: TGTGCCAGCAGCCGTGACCCTGGGACAGGCTATGGCTACACCTTC

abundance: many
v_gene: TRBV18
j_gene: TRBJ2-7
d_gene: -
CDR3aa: CASSPAGLAYEQYF
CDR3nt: TGTGCCAGCTCCCCTGCCGGACTCGCCTACGAGCAGTACTTC

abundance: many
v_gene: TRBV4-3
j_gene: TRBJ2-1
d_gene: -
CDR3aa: CASSQDRGGSNEQFF
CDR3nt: TGCGCCAGCAGCCAAGACAGGGGAGGATCAAATGAGCAGTTCTTC

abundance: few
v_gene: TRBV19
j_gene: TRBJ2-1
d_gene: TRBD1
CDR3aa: CASMTGTGTIDEQFF
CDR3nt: TGTGCCAGTATGACCGGGACAGGGACTATCGATGAGCAGTTCTTC

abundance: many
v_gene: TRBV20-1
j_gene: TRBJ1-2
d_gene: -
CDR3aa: CSAKTVQASDGYTF
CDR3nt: TGCAGTGCGAAAACGGTACAGGCGTCAGATGGCTACACCTTC

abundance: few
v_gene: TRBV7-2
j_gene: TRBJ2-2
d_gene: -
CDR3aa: CASRGGYANTGELFF
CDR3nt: TGTGCCAGCAGAGGCGGGTACGCGAACACCGGGGAGCTGTTTTTT

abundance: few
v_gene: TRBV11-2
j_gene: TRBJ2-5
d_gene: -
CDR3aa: CASSLVGGLQETQYF
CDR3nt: TGTGCCAGCAGCTTAGTCGGGGGGCTCCAAGAGACCCAGTACTTC

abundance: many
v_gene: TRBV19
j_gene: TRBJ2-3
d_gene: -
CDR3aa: CATSPSATGDTQYF
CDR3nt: TGTGCCACCTCCCCGTCGGCAACGGGAGATACGCAGTATTTT